A selection of T cell receptor beta chains follows, all from one sample in a study of beta chain features in type 1 diabetes. Profiling relied on immunoSEQ multiplex PCR, and the TCRdb table lists in-frame clones only, not all of them. This table has about 340,000 clones, 7% to 9% appearing once. Material for sequencing was central memory CD4+ T cells from blood. The receptor source for this set is a woman aged 18-29 years in good health. Each CDR3 is given with its conserved first and last residue. D genes are given only for firm matches. Clone size is stated in some rows and not others, as once, few, many or a class when expanded.

TRBJ2-1 TRBD1 NA TRBV11-3 TGTGCCAGCAGCCGACAGGGTTTGGGAAATGAGCAGTTCTTC CASSRQGLGNEQFF
TRBJ2-6 NA few TRBV28 TGTGCCAGCAGCTCACAAGACGGTTCTGGGGCCAACGTCCTGACTTTC CASSSQDGSGANVLTF
TRBJ1-1 TRBD1 few TRBV9 TGTGCCAGCAGCGTAGGACAGGGCCACACTGAAGCTTTCTTT CASSVGQGHTEAFF
TRBJ2-7 NA NA TRBV5-6 TGTGCCAGCAGCTTAACGACAGACTATGCCTACGAGCAGTACTTC CASSLTTDYAYEQYF
TRBJ2-7 TRBD2 NA TRBV6-5 TGTGCGACTAGCGGGGCCTACGAGCAGTACTTC CATSGAYEQYF
TRBJ1-1 NA few TRBV5-1 TGCGCCAGCAGCGAGGACACTCAAGCTTTCTTT CASSEDTQAFF
TRBJ2-5 NA few TRBV10-3 TGTGCCATCAGTGAGTCCGGGACGGAGACCCAGTACTTC CAISESGTETQYF
TRBJ2-1 NA NA TRBV29-1 TGCAGCGCCACGTTAGGACGGTCCTACAATGAGCAGTTCTTC CSATLGRSYNEQFF
TRBJ1-3 TRBD1 NA TRBV28 TGTGCCAGCAGTCCCGGGACAGGATGGGGAAACACCATATATTTT CASSPGTGWGNTIYF
TRBJ1-2 NA NA TRBV29-1 TGCAGCGTTCCCCTTCAGGAGGGGGGAATCTATGGCTACACCTTC CSVPLQEGGIYGYTF
TRBJ2-5 NA many TRBV28 TGTGCCAGCAGTTCCCAAGAGACCCAGTACTTC CASSSQETQYF
TRBJ2-1 TRBD1 few TRBV7-9 TGTGCCAGCAGCTTATTACAGGGGAATGAGCAGTTCTTC CASSLLQGNEQFF
TRBJ2-7 TRBD2 few TRBV7-9 TGTGCCAGCAGCCCTGGACTAGCGGGAGAGGAGCAGTACTTC CASSPGLAGEEQYF
TRBJ2-1 TRBD2 few TRBV7-2 TGTGCCAGCAGCTTACTAGCGGCATCGAGGGGTGAGCAGTTCTTC CASSLLAASRGEQFF
TRBJ2-2 NA NA TRBV29-1 TGCAGCGTTGCCTGGCGGAACACCGGGGAGCTGTTTTTT CSVAWRNTGELFF
TRBJ1-1 TRBD1 NA TRBV5-1 TGCGCCAGCAGCTATGGACAGGGTAGGAACACTGAAGCTTTCTTT CASSYGQGRNTEAFF
TRBJ2-1 NA many TRBV6-6 TGTGCCAGCAGTTACTCGCGCCTAGCAACTTACAATGAGCAGTTCTTC CASSYSRLATYNEQFF
TRBJ2-7 NA few TRBV29-1 TGCAGCGTAAAACTGGCCTACGAGCAGTACTTC CSVKLAYEQYF
TRBJ2-4 TRBD2 NA TRBV27 TGTGCCAGCAGTCGCGCGGGAGGCCGGTGGGCGGCCAAAAACATTCAGTACTTC CASSRAGGRWAAKNIQYF
TRBJ2-7 NA NA TRBV20-1 TGCAGTGTCGGCAGGGGATACGAGCAGTACTTC CSVGRGYEQYF